This T cell receptor (beta chain) stems from a study of blood T cell repertoires in COVID-19. Clones were read by immunoSEQ multiplex PCR, and TCRdb kept only the in-frame ones, dropping some. The profile shows about 25,000 clones, approximately 86% of them singletons. The V gene end was trimmed by 10 bases and the J gene end by 6 bases; junction bases not matched to a gene: 10. This CDR3 spans 15 amino acids. Germline assignment: CDR1 MRHNA and CDR2 SNTAGT. This clone showed up just once. Sequencing input: peripheral blood. The clonotype originates from a man older than 75 with active or convalescent COVID-19. The chain combines TRBV6-4 with TRBJ2-5; 14 positions match TRBD2. CDR3 loop: CAIEGLAGDGKTQYF. The DNA of the CDR3 is TGTGCCATCGAGGGACTAGCGGGGGACGGGAAGACCCAGTACTTC.